The rows below give T cell receptor beta chains drawn from one sample of a study of metastatic and nonmetastatic thyroid tumors. MiXCR re-clonotyped the PCR reads for TCRdb. Of about 21,000 clones listed, approximately 30% are singletons. The source material was tumor tissue. The source of these receptors is a male donor with papillary thyroid cancer or a benign thyroid nodule (not recorded which). Some clones in this sample may be carry-over from other donors' samples. Each CDR3 is given with its conserved first and last residue. Clone size, where shown, is once, few, many, or a class for clones that have expanded.

clone_size j_call v_call cdr3_aa
medium-sized TRBJ2-3 TRBV6-1 CASSLAGRGDTQYF
- TRBJ2-7 TRBV30 CAWTGLAGSHEQYF
many TRBJ2-3 TRBV2 CASSEMSGRVTDTQYF
many TRBJ2-7 TRBV2 CASFDSSPRQYF
few TRBJ2-2 TRBV6-1 CASTRHTLGTGELFF
few TRBJ1-5 TRBV6-1 CASTLGGNNQPQHF
many TRBJ1-4 TRBV3-1 CASSPGHFATNEKLFF
medium-sized TRBJ1-2 TRBV28 CASRPPGQALSGYTF
- TRBJ2-7 TRBV28 CASSFSVSGYEQYF
- TRBJ1-2 TRBV28 CASSLTGHYGYTF
few TRBJ2-3 TRBV29-1 CSAVRSVTDTQYF
medium-sized TRBJ2-7 TRBV7-9 CASSIGVGNEQYF
few TRBJ1-5 TRBV28 CASSLFLAGNQPQHF
few TRBJ2-1 TRBV3-1 CASSPQDRGVGEQFF
few TRBJ1-2 TRBV7-4 CASSLRGSPFWGYTF
few TRBJ2-3 TRBV27 CASSTPSTSSTDTQYF
- TRBJ2-7 TRBV20-1 CSARQTGGRDEQYF
- TRBJ1-1 TRBV28 CASSLWDRGQGAFF
- TRBJ1-1 TRBV19 CASWDRVGKTEAFF
few TRBJ2-7 TRBV2 CASTQGLSSYEQYF
few TRBJ1-2 TRBV28 CASRPTGNGYGYTF
- TRBJ2-7 TRBV20-1 CSARRTGGYEQYF
- TRBJ1-1 TRBV20-1 CSAPRAGLANTEAFF
many TRBJ2-7 TRBV9 CASTPFPRDRVDYEQYF
many TRBJ2-5 TRBV18 CASSPPGPGGTQETQYF
- TRBJ1-6 TRBV6-1 CASSEAGRGSPLHF
once TRBJ2-3 TRBV10-3 CAISESTWASGVITDTQYF
medium-sized TRBJ2-7 TRBV11-2 CASSPQFGRRNEQYF
medium-sized TRBJ2-7 TRBV2 CASSQKDEQYF
- TRBJ2-7 TRBV2 CAGRPGTRDHEQYF
few TRBJ1-6 TRBV28 CASSLYVRGGSYNSPLHF
- TRBJ1-6 TRBV7-2 CASSSEGQGASPLHF
- TRBJ2-1 TRBV7-3 CASSLGPQGNNEQFF
- TRBJ1-1 TRBV7-9 CASSLSGGTSTEAFF
medium-sized TRBJ2-7 TRBV5-1 CASSKPTGTHEQYF
few TRBJ2-7 TRBV6-1 CASSGLAGGPYEQYF
many TRBJ2-1 TRBV4-2 CASSPTSWTSGRGRYNEQFF
- TRBJ1-2 TRBV27 CASSPRRTASYGYTF
- TRBJ2-1 TRBV29-1 CSVESPYSQSYNEQFF
many TRBJ2-1 TRBV10-1 CASSLVGDNEQFF
- TRBJ2-2 TRBV6-4 CASSPGTDTGELFF
few TRBJ2-5 TRBV6-1 CASMRGGAGETQYF
- TRBJ2-7 TRBV4-1 CASSLSARPGLAVQYF
- TRBJ1-2 TRBV10-3 CAISTQEGAKGYTF
medium-sized TRBJ2-7 TRBV7-2 CASSSGPWSEQYF
many TRBJ1-5 TRBV28 CASSRGRGNQPQHF
once TRBJ1-5 TRBV20-1 CSAPQGESQPQHF
- TRBJ1-2 TRBV4-1 CASSPSSGDIGVLGYTF
once TRBJ1-4 TRBV20-1 CSARQRRARNEKLFF
once TRBJ2-3 TRBV30 CACRRPGNLLTDTQYF
- TRBJ1-5 TRBV6-1 CASSLLTGDQPQHF
many TRBJ2-1 TRBV11-3 CASSLGAATNEQFF
medium-sized TRBJ1-5 TRBV28 CASLGTGRDQPQHF
many TRBJ1-1 TRBV5-6 CASSLVFQDEAFF
few TRBJ1-3 TRBV28 CASRGGSDSGNTIYF
- TRBJ2-3 TRBV6-4 CASSEAGGTDTQYF
- TRBJ2-3 TRBV5-1 CASSLEGRYTDTQYF
- TRBJ2-7 TRBV20-1 CSARGGGYEQYF
- TRBJ1-2 TRBV27 CASSLDEQGAHGYTF
few TRBJ2-1 TRBV10-2 CASSLLRAAFSNEQFF